The 21 T cell receptor beta chains listed next were all sequenced from one sample in a study of CD8 T cells in ankylosing spondylitis. Using its own MiXCR run on the 5' RACE reads, TCRdb lists one record per CDR3 protein. The repertoire holds about 360,000 distinct CDR3 sequences, with 20% to 25% as singletons. Sequenced input: blood, either unsorted or a sorted T cell fraction (not recorded which). These receptors were collected from a male donor with ankylosing spondylitis or in good health (not recorded which).

The genes are TRBV5-1 and TRBJ2-7, with D uncertain. The CDR3 sequence is 12 residues long. CDR1 is SGHRS, CDR2 YFSETQ, per germline. V shed 0 bases and J shed 6 bases, with 7 bases lying between them. This CDR3 is CASSLEVGEQYF. The CDR3, as DNA: TGCGCCAGCAGCTTGGAGGTGGGCGAGCAGTACTTC.

This clonotype was seen many times. The chain joins TRBV4-2 to TRBJ2-3; 10 bases match TRBD2. CDR3 length: 15 amino acids. Germline-derived CDR1 and CDR2 are LGHNA and YNFKEQ. The trim removed 4 bases at V and 1 base at J, leaving 2 bases unmatched. The CDR3 reads CASSPLAGGTDTQYF. For the CDR3, the DNA is TGTGCCAGCAGCCCTCTAGCGGGGGGCACAGATACGCAGTATTTT.

This chain connects TRBV4-1 to TRBJ2-3; TRBD2 matches 10 bases. J was trimmed by 5 bases and V by 2 bases; bases with no gene match: 7. The germline V gene encodes CDR1 MGHRA and CDR2 YSYEKL. The CDR3 covers 16 residues. The CDR3 nucleotides read TGCGCCAGCAGCCAAATCGTCCTAGCGGGGGAAGATACGCAGTATTTT. Its translation: CASSQIVLAGEDTQYF.

The chain combines TRBV20-1 with TRBJ2-5; 10 bases fit TRBD2. The germline V gene has CDR1 DFQATT and CDR2 SNEGSKA (reference sequence). V lost 0 bases, J lost 0 bases, and 13 bases stayed unmatched. The CDR3 totals 19 residues. This CDR3 reads CSARDWLAGASLHQETQYF. The CDR3 DNA sequence: TGCAGTGCTAGAGATTGGCTAGCGGGGGCATCACTACACCAAGAGACCCAGTACTTC.

This clonotype was recorded a few times. The genes are TRBV6-5 and TRBJ2-3; D possibly corresponds to TRBD2 (5 bases). From germline, CDR1 is MNHEY and CDR2 SVGAGI. Trimming took 2 bases from V and 5 from J, leaving 14 bases between them. The CDR3 loop spans 15 amino acids. The CDR3 DNA is TGTGCCAGCAGTTACCGCCCCCGGGGAGAAGATACGCAGTATTTT. It yields the protein CASSYRPRGEDTQYF.

This clonotype was detected a few times. The chain links TRBV7-8 to TRBJ2-1; 8 bases align to TRBD2. Germline V gene lookup returns CDR1 SGHVS and CDR2 FQNEAQ. With V trimmed by 5 bases and J by 7 bases, 13 bases remained unmatched. CDR3 size: 16 residues. CDR3 in amino acids: CASSLDMTGGGNEQFF. In DNA form, the CDR3 reads TGTGCCAGCAGCCTGGACATGACAGGCGGGGGGAATGAGCAGTTCTTC.

The J gene is TRBJ2-1, the V gene TRBV20-1, with a tentative D call TRBD2 (5 bases). Germline lookup yields CDR1 DFQATT and CDR2 SNEGSKA (reference sequence). The CDR3 spans 14 residues. V was trimmed by 6 bases and J by 0 bases, leaving 12 bases between them. The CDR3: CSALGLLSYNEQFF. CDR3 bases: TGCAGTGCCCTAGGACTTCTCTCCTACAATGAGCAGTTCTTC.

The chain joins TRBV5-1 to TRBJ2-7, with D possibly matching TRBD2 (5 bases). The CDR3 extends over 13 amino acids. V was cut by 5 bases and J by 3 bases, with 12 bases left in between. Germline lookup yields CDR1 SGHRS and CDR2 YFSETQ. CDR3 protein: CASRPDGNYEQYF. Here the CDR3 DNA reads TGCGCCAGCAGACCGGACGGGAACTACGAGCAGTACTTC.

The chain recombines TRBV4-1 with TRBJ2-1; the match to TRBD1 covers 8 bases. Germline assignment: CDR1 MGHRA and CDR2 YSYEKL. CDR3 length equals 17 residues. The J segment lost 4 bases and the V segment lost 4 bases, leaving 12 bases of the junction unmatched. As DNA, the CDR3 is TGCGCCAGCAGCCTCCTGGTCACGGGACAGGCTTACAATGAGCAGTTCTTC. This translates into CASSLLVTGQAYNEQFF.

The J gene is TRBJ2-7, the V gene TRBV4-1, with 10 bases identical to TRBD1. This CDR3 spans 14 amino acids. Germline loops: CDR1 MGHRA, CDR2 YSYEKL. J gave up 4 bases and V 1 base, and 1 base lay outside the gene matches. CDR3 coding DNA: TGCGCCAGCAGCCAAGCGGGACAGGGGTACGAGCAGTACTTC. Protein sequence: CASSQAGQGYEQYF.

The chain joins TRBV12-5 to TRBJ2-7, with 9 nucleotides matching TRBD1. V lost 4 bases and J lost 2; bases outside the gene matches: 6. The CDR3 is 15 residues long. Germline V gene data show CDR1 as LGHNT and CDR2 as FRNRAP. CDR3 in DNA: TGTGCTAGTGGTTGGCCGGACAGGGGAACCTACGAGCAGTACTTC. Amino acid sequence: CASGWPDRGTYEQYF.

V usage is TRBV20-1 and J usage is TRBJ2-3; 8 bases are a match to TRBD2. The germline V gene encodes CDR1 DFQATT and CDR2 SNEGSKA (reference sequence). This CDR3 contains 17 residues. V lost 0 bases and J lost 1; bases outside the gene matches: 9. The CDR3 here is CSARDGWSGGRTDTQYF. CDR3 coding DNA: TGCAGTGCTAGAGATGGTTGGTCGGGGGGGCGCACAGATACGCAGTATTTT.

The V call is TRBV27, the J call TRBJ2-3, with TRBD2 identical over 8 bases. This CDR3 has 16 residues. CDR1 is MNHEY and CDR2 is SMNVEV in the germline V gene (reference sequence). V shed 3 bases, J shed 4 bases, and the junction held 9 bases outside the gene matches. CDR3 bases: TGTGCCAGCAGTTTGCAAAGCGGGGGAGGCGCAGATACGCAGTATTTT. The encoded protein is CASSLQSGGGADTQYF.

A few counts support this clonotype. The V call is TRBV5-1, the J call TRBJ2-3; TRBD2 aligns across 11 bases. CDR3 length equals 16 residues. V gave up 4 bases and J gave up 2 bases; unmatched junction bases: 6. Germline V gene data show CDR1 as SGHRS and CDR2 as YFSETQ. This chain's CDR3 is CASSTTSGVFTDTQYF. The CDR3 region has the DNA TGCGCCAGCAGCACGACTAGCGGGGTGTTCACAGATACGCAGTATTTT.

This rearrangement joins TRBV29-1 to TRBJ2-7; D is perhaps TRBD1 (5 bases). The CDR3 covers 15 residues. V gave up 7 bases and J gave up 0 bases, with 19 bases separating them. CDR1 is SQVTM and CDR2 is ANQGSEA in the germline V gene. The CDR3 nucleotides read TGCAGCGCAAAGGACACCCCAATGAGCTCCTACGAGCAGTACTTC. Amino acid sequence: CSAKDTPMSSYEQYF.

The chain is built from TRBV7-9 and TRBJ1-1, with D possibly TRBD1 on 5 matching bases. Germline values: CDR1 SEHNR, CDR2 FQNEAQ (reference sequence). This CDR3 spans 14 amino acids. The ends were cut back, 5 bases at V and 3 bases at J, with 13 bases in the middle. The CDR3 here is CASSPRAEHTEAFF. CDR3 sequence (DNA): TGTGCCAGCAGCCCCAGGGCCGAACACACTGAAGCTTTCTTT.

This clonotype was seen more than once but under ten times. This chain connects TRBV12-3 or TRBV12-4 to TRBJ2-1; TRBD2 matches 7 bases. Germline trimming cut 6 bases from V and 4 bases from J; bases unmatched to any gene: 12. CDR3 length: 16 amino acids. The CDR3 loop reads CASSSAGDGWYNEQFF. CDR3 DNA: TGTGCCAGCAGCAGCGCGGGGGACGGTTGGTACAATGAGCAGTTCTTC.

The V and J genes are TRBV6-5 and TRBJ2-7, with D possibly matching TRBD1 (6 bases). The CDR3 length is 17 residues. Germline V gene sequence: CDR1 MNHEY, CDR2 SVGAGI. Trimming pared 1 base from V and 4 bases from J, leaving 20 bases between. The CDR3: CASSYYPTWTDGYEQYF. DNA of the CDR3: TGTGCCAGCAGTTACTACCCCACCTGGACAGACGGTTACGAGCAGTACTTC.

This sequence joins TRBV7-8 and TRBJ2-3; D call uncertain. There are 15 residues in the CDR3. The germline CDR1 and CDR2 sequences are SGHVS and FQNEAQ. The ends were cut back, 1 base at V and 3 bases at J, with 11 bases in the middle. The CDR3 DNA reads as TGTGCCAGCAGCTTAGGTCCGAATTCGACAGATACGCAGTATTTT. It encodes CASSLGPNSTDTQYF.

A few counts support this clonotype. The V gene is TRBV6-1, the J gene TRBJ2-5, with D perhaps assigned TRBD1 or TRBD2 (6 bases each). Trimming pared 6 bases from V and 5 bases from J, leaving 19 bases between. Looked up from germline, CDR1 is MNHNS and CDR2 is SASEGT. There are 15 residues in the CDR3. The CDR3 sequence is CASSLGGLSGETQYF. Written as DNA, the CDR3 is TGTGCCAGCAGCCTAGGGGGATTAAGCGGGGAGACCCAGTACTTC.

This clonotype has more than one count but fewer than ten. The chain is built from TRBV12-3 or TRBV12-4 and TRBJ2-5; 11 bases fit TRBD2. The J segment lost 1 base and the V segment lost 4 bases, leaving 5 bases of the junction unmatched. The CDR3 loop spans 16 amino acids. The chain's CDR3 is CASSSLAGGFQETQYF. In nucleotides, the CDR3 is TGTGCCAGCAGTTCCCTAGCGGGGGGATTCCAAGAGACCCAGTACTTC.